One sample yielded the 9 T cell receptor beta chains listed below, sequenced in a study of control samples from healthy donors and cancer patients. This table comes from immunoSEQ multiplex PCR, and its TCRdb copy is limited to in-frame clones, with some not included. The data hold about 140,000 clones, with approximately 94% observed a single time. Sequenced material: blood. All receptors derive from a man aged 35 to 55 in good health.

This chain links TRBV9 with TRBJ1-4; no clear D. With 5 bases removed from V and 7 bases from J, the gap between germline ends came to 15 bases. Per the germline V gene, CDR1 is SGDLS and CDR2 is YYNGEE. CDR3 size: 14 residues. The CDR3 is CASSRPGVGEKLFF. The CDR3 coding sequence is TGTGCCAGCAGTAGGCCCGGGGTTGGTGAAAAACTGTTTTTT.

This clone was seen once. CDR3 sequence: CASAGQGAGTEAFF. CDR3 in DNA: TGTGCCAGCGCGGGACAGGGGGCCGGCACTGAAGCTTTCTTT. The chain carries TRBV28 and TRBJ1-1; 12 positions match TRBD1. This CDR3 spans 14 amino acids. Looked up from germline, CDR1 is MDHEN and CDR2 is SYDVKM. J lost 4 bases, V lost 8 bases, and 5 bases had no gene match.

The chain couples TRBV4-2 to TRBJ1-4; 11 nucleotides agree with TRBD1. Germline V gene lookup returns CDR1 LGHNA and CDR2 YNFKEQ. With V trimmed by 3 bases and J by 0 bases, 6 bases remained unmatched. The CDR3 loop spans 18 amino acids. The CDR3: CASSQRTGGLATNEKLFF. The CDR3 DNA follows: TGTGCCAGCAGCCAGAGGACAGGGGGCCTTGCAACTAATGAAAAACTGTTTTTT.

The chain couples TRBV25-1 to TRBJ2-5; D is perhaps TRBD2 (5 bases). CDR3 length: 15 residues. Germline CDR1 and CDR2: MGHDK and SYGVNS. Trimming took 4 bases from V and 4 from J, leaving 16 bases between them. CDR3 sequence (DNA): TGTGCCAGCAGTGGGGCTAGCCTTCTCTTAGAGACCCAGTACTTC. It is translated as CASSGASLLLETQYF.

As DNA, the CDR3 is TGTGCCAGCAGTTCGTCGAGGACTAAAAGGTACAATGAGCAGTTCTTC. The encoded protein is CASSSSRTKRYNEQFF. The chain links TRBV6-5 to TRBJ2-1; possibly TRBD2 for D (6 bases). V was trimmed by 4 bases and J by 4 bases, leaving 17 bases between them. The CDR3 spans 16 residues. The germline CDR1 and CDR2 sequences are MNHEY and SVGAGI.

V gene TRBV28 combines with J gene TRBJ1-1, with D unclear. Trimming pared 8 bases from V and 1 base from J, leaving 5 bases between. There are 11 residues in the CDR3. From germline, CDR1 is MDHEN and CDR2 SYDVKM. As DNA, the CDR3 is TGTGCCAGCGGGGAGAACACTGAAGCTTTCTTT. Translation: CASGENTEAFF.

The V gene is TRBV6-6, the J gene TRBJ1-2, with D perhaps TRBD1 (5 bases). This CDR3 has 14 amino acids. Trimming left V 2 bases short and J 4 bases short, with 11 bases between. Germline V gives CDR1 MNHNY, CDR2 SVGAGI (reference sequence). For the CDR3, the DNA is TGTGCCAGCAGTTACGACCCGAGGGGCTATGGCTACACCTTC. Its translation is CASSYDPRGYGYTF.

The rearrangement links TRBV6-5 to TRBJ2-2, with 9 bases lining up with TRBD1. The germline V gene has CDR1 MNHEY and CDR2 SVGAGI. J lost 6 bases, V lost 7 bases, and 9 bases had no gene match. This CDR3 spans 15 amino acids. The CDR3 bases are TGTGCCAGCATCCCGGACAGGGGATTATCCGGGGAGCTGTTTTTT. It translates to CASIPDRGLSGELFF.

The chain couples TRBV6-1 to TRBJ2-2; 9 bases are shared with TRBD1. The V gene end was trimmed by 5 bases and the J gene end by 5 bases; junction bases not matched to a gene: 6. The CDR3 spans 15 residues. Germline V gene data show CDR1 as MNHNS and CDR2 as SASEGT. The CDR3 protein is CASSQGQGKTGELFF. In DNA form, the CDR3 reads TGTGCCAGCAGTCAGGGACAGGGAAAGACCGGGGAGCTGTTTTTT.